The 16 T cell receptor beta chains listed next were all sequenced from one sample in a study of shared clonotypes between healthy human individuals. Some clones are missing from TCRdb's copy, which holds only in-frame ones; the method was immunoSEQ multiplex PCR. The repertoire holds about 1.5 million clones, with around 97% as singletons. The sample was naive CD4+ T cells sorted from blood. Subset: CD45RA+ positively selected. The receptors come from a man aged 25-40 years in good health.

The rearrangement uses TRBV4-3 and TRBJ2-1; no clear D gene. Germline V gene sequence: CDR1 LGHNA, CDR2 YSLEER. This CDR3 has 16 residues. Trimming removed 0 bases from V and 2 bases from J, with 11 bases in between. The CDR3 is CASSQDFAAPYNEQFF. The DNA of the CDR3 is TGCGCCAGCAGCCAAGACTTCGCGGCGCCCTACAATGAGCAGTTCTTC.

This clone occurred once. The chain carries TRBV9 and TRBJ2-7, with a tentative D call TRBD2 (6 bases). Germline lookup yields CDR1 SGDLS and CDR2 YYNGEE. V was pared by 3 bases and J by 4 bases, with 17 bases between. This CDR3 has 15 amino acids. CDR3 amino acids: CASSGPGGKGYEQYF. The DNA for the CDR3 is TGTGCCAGCAGCGGCCCCGGCGGGAAGGGTTACGAGCAGTACTTC.

V is TRBV28 and J is TRBJ1-5; the D gene is possibly TRBD1 (5 bases). Between the trimmed V and J ends, which lost 5 bases and 3 bases, there was a span of 20 bases. The CDR3 covers 17 residues. The V gene's germline CDR1 is MDHEN and CDR2 SYDVKM. The CDR3 sequence: CASSTLTGTGPNQPQHF. CDR3 nucleotide sequence: TGTGCCAGCAGTACCTTAACGGGGACGGGACCCAATCAGCCCCAGCATTTT.

The chain uses TRBV6-5 and TRBJ1-3; D is unresolved. The V gene lost 6 bases and the J gene lost 0 bases, with 12 bases spanning the gap. The CDR3 covers 15 residues. Germline lookup yields CDR1 MNHEY and CDR2 SVGAGI. The chain's CDR3 is CASRFTSYSGNTIYF. The DNA of the CDR3 is TGTGCCAGCAGATTTACATCTTACTCTGGAAACACCATATATTTT.

The chain combines TRBV18 with TRBJ2-1; 10 bases match TRBD2. The length of the CDR3 is 14 residues. Per germline, CDR1 KGHSH and CDR2 LQKENI. The trim removed 4 bases at V and 9 bases at J, leaving 6 bases unmatched. The DNA of the CDR3 is TGTGCCAGCTCACAAGCGGGAGGGCCCGGTGAGCAGTTCTTC. Residues: CASSQAGGPGEQFF.

The V call is TRBV7-2, the J call TRBJ2-1, with no clear D. The germline V gene encodes CDR1 SGHTA and CDR2 FQGNSA. CDR3 length: 15 residues. V shed 1 base and J shed 2 bases, with 9 bases lying between them. CDR3 residues: CASSLVGLPYNEQFF. For the CDR3, the DNA is TGTGCCAGCAGCTTAGTTGGCCTACCCTACAATGAGCAGTTCTTC.

The genes are TRBV5-1 and TRBJ1-4; no definite D call. This CDR3 has 15 amino acids. V was pared by 0 bases and J by 8 bases, with 14 bases between. CDR1 and CDR2 from the germline V gene are SGHRS and YFSETQ. Written as DNA, the CDR3 is TGCGCCAGCAGCTTGGAAGGCCGGATCAGGGAAAAACTGTTTTTT. Its translation: CASSLEGRIREKLFF.

V is TRBV5-8 and J is TRBJ2-5; D is possibly TRBD1 (5 bases). Germline-derived CDR1 and CDR2 are SGHTS and YDEGEE. Between the trimmed V and J ends, which lost 2 bases and 3 bases, there was a span of 14 bases. This CDR3 is 15 amino acids long. The CDR3 DNA sequence: TGTGCCAGCAGCTTCCATCCACAGGTTGAAGAGACCCAGTACTTC. This encodes CASSFHPQVEETQYF.

The CDR3 region has the DNA TGCGCCAGCAGATCGGGACAGAGCTCCTACGAGCAGTACTTC. Residues: CASRSGQSSYEQYF. The chain joins TRBV5-1 to TRBJ2-7; TRBD1 matches at 7 bases. Germline-derived CDR1 and CDR2 are SGHRS and YFSETQ. The CDR3 spans 14 residues. Trimming cost V 5 bases and J 0 bases; bases outside gene matches: 5.

The rearrangement uses TRBV2 and TRBJ2-7; 8 bases are a match to TRBD2. J lost 1 base, V lost 4 bases, and 3 bases had no gene match. Germline V gene sequence: CDR1 SNHLY, CDR2 FYNNEI. There are 14 residues in the CDR3. Here the CDR3 DNA reads TGTGCCAGCAGTGCCGGGAGGGGATCCTACGAGCAGTACTTC. Translated: CASSAGRGSYEQYF.

The gene calls are TRBV6-1 and TRBJ2-7; TRBD2 is a possible D gene (6 bases). Trimming shortened V by 0 bases and J by 3 bases, and 15 bases separated the two germline ends. Germline loops: CDR1 MNHNS, CDR2 SASEGT. The CDR3 has 16 residues. CDR3 nucleotides: TGTGCCAGCAGTGAAGCGACTAGAAGCCTTCACTACGAGCAGTACTTC. It codes for CASSEATRSLHYEQYF.

This clone was seen just once. Other nucleotide sequences from this sample produce the same CDR3. This chain uses TRBV2 with TRBJ2-3, with D unclear. V lost 6 bases, J lost 3 bases, and 4 bases lay in between. The germline V gene encodes CDR1 SNHLY and CDR2 FYNNEI. This CDR3 region has 11 residues. The CDR3 sequence is CASRETDTQYF. DNA for the CDR3: TGTGCCAGCAGGGAGACAGATACGCAGTATTTT.

The chain recombines TRBV5-1 with TRBJ1-2; possible D gene TRBD1, 6 bases. Trimming removed 4 bases at V and 5 bases at J, with 15 bases between. Germline CDR1 reads SGHRS; CDR2 reads YFSETQ. This CDR3 comprises 14 residues. CDR3: CASSGRGASYGYTF. The CDR3 DNA is TGCGCCAGCAGCGGAAGGGGGGCATCGTATGGCTACACCTTC.

The V and J genes are TRBV11-2 and TRBJ2-4; TRBD1 aligns across 8 bases. The CDR3 sequence is 16 residues long. Per germline, CDR1 SGHAT and CDR2 FQNNGV. V shed 4 bases and J 6 bases; nucleotides not matched to a gene: 11. The CDR3 spells CASSSSGGQGRNIQYF. DNA of the CDR3: TGTGCCAGCAGCTCTAGTGGAGGACAGGGAAGAAACATTCAGTACTTC.

This chain connects TRBV29-1 to TRBJ1-4; D gene uncertain. The germline V and J ends were trimmed by 6 bases and 1 base, with 9 bases remaining between them. CDR1 is SQVTM and CDR2 is ANQGSEA in the germline V gene. The CDR3 contains 13 residues. CDR3 in DNA: TGCAGCGTCGGGTGGGGAACTAATGAAAAACTGTTTTTT. It codes for CSVGWGTNEKLFF.

The J gene is TRBJ1-3, the V gene TRBV19, with no clear D. The ends were cut back, 5 bases at V and 8 bases at J, with 16 bases in the middle. This CDR3 is 14 amino acids long. The germline V gene has CDR1 LNHDA and CDR2 SQIVND (reference sequence). The CDR3 bases are TGTGCCAGTAGTTTCGGGCCCGACGGCTACACCATATATTTT. This sequence encodes CASSFGPDGYTIYF.